The T cell receptor beta chain described here comes from a study of T cell responses to AZD1222 COVID-19 vaccine. Study-level points and caveats: None of the repertoires were sampled until the peak T cell response had passed. Spike was spanned by vaccine-associated CD4 TCRs, which were dominant at 160-218 and 743-854. Recipients of AZD1222 seropositive at baseline numbered only 6 or 7. Two doses of AZD1222 preceded a rise in Spike-specific TCR breadth and depth.

Worth noting for this clone: Its antigen is undetermined.

The CDR3 totals 14 residues. J gave up 5 bases and V 10 bases, and 11 bases lay outside the gene matches. Germline V gene data show CDR1 as LNHDA and CDR2 as SQIVND (reference sequence). The repertoire was sequenced with immunoSEQ multiplex PCR; TCRdb's copy has only in-frame clones and lacks some. The sample records about 130,000 clones, about 87% being singletons. The chain recombines TRBV19 with TRBJ2-1; the match to TRBD2 covers 7 bases. The material sequenced was peripheral blood, taken on day 0 of AZD1222 vaccination. This clonotype was obtained from an adult in good health. This chain's CDR3 is CATSRLASDNEQFF. For the CDR3, the DNA is TGTGCCACCTCAAGACTAGCCTCTGACAATGAGCAGTTCTTC.